This TCR beta chain is drawn from a study of siplizumab effects on memory and regulatory T cells (dated by TCRdb to the late 2010s). Study-level background: The effect of the anti-CD2 antibody siplizumab on alloreactive T-cell subsets was examined in allogeneic mixed lymphocyte reactions constructed from human PBMCs. What the authors observed across the whole study: Whether proliferating Tregs from siplizumab cultures actually had suppressive function was not functionally confirmed. Because sequences below about 10^-5 frequency were poorly captured, only a minor fraction of alloreactive clones could be mapped to unstimulated subsets. For roughly 75-96% of proliferating CD4+ or CD8+ clones, no naive or memory phenotype could be assigned. Among mappable alloreactive CD4+ clones, an average Treg-derived fraction of roughly 69% was observed with siplizumab, compared with roughly 27% in control reactions. Greater diversity appeared to be present in unstimulated naive T cells than in memory T cells, and a substantial contribution to the alloresponse seemed to be made by naive cells. Siplizumab significantly lowered the cumulative frequency of alloreactive sequences that could be traced to unstimulated CD4+ memory T cells.

Concerning this clone itself: Its target antigen remains unknown. Base qualities are missing; no much larger clone stands one base away.

Receptor amplification or capture employed the immunoSEQ multiplex PCR assay. Around 9.9 x 10^4 TCR templates per sample were assayed by the deep sequencing platform. Genomic DNA extracted from sorted T cells was used for TCRbeta CDR3 sequencing. The authors' pipeline ran thus. The R programming language was used for the clonal analysis of the TCRbeta CDR3 data. Unstimulated samples were compared with post-reaction CFSE-low samples to define alloreactive CD4+ and CD8+ clones. Regulatory or non-regulatory origin was assigned to alloreactive CD4+ clones by matching of sequences to sorted unstimulated Treg and non-Treg repertoires. TCRdb stores this immuneACCESS table with in-frame sequences only. Part of the clones is absent; in the studies checked, under half of the shortfall reflects unresolved V genes, and no reason is known for the rest. Clonal size and the V and J genes are those of that table, whereas D and trimming came from the DNA. This sample comprises 100,000 or so clones, about 93% of them detected only once. The top ten clones comprise 0.32% of the sample.

Trimming removed 0 bases from V and 0 bases from J, leaving 3 bases between the germline ends. From a lookup of the germline V gene, CDR1 and CDR2 are SGHNT and YENEEA. Reading from cysteine to phenylalanine, the CDR3 counts 14 amino acids. The kept DNA is CDR3 alone, 42 bases in frame from the first base. Sorted unstimulated T cells and proliferating T cells recovered from mixed lymphocyte reactions were subjected to TCRbeta CDR3 sequencing. Fresh whole blood from approximately ten HLA-typed healthy donors was used to isolate PBMCs. The sequenced material came from CD4+ T cells sorted from blood. The sequence links TRBV11-3 to TRBJ2-1, with the identity of the D gene unclear. This TCR came from a human donor in good health. CDR3 reads: CASSLDHSYNEQFF. The nucleotides read TGTGCCAGCAGCTTAGACCACTCCTACAATGAGCAGTTCTTC. With all but the CDR3 taken from the reference TRBV11-3 and TRBJ2-1 genes, the full variable domain is: EAGVVQSPRYKIIEKKQPVAFWCNPISGHNTLYWYLQNLGQGPELLIRYENEEAVDDSQLPKDRFSAERLKGVDSTLKIQPAELGDSAVYLCASSLDHSYNEQFFGPGTRLTVL.